This T cell receptor beta chain emerged from a study of T cell changes during pregnancy in multiple sclerosis. Produced via immunoSEQ multiplex PCR; TCRdb's table is partial and in-frame only. The data hold 130,000 or so clones, with around 95% observed a single time. Trimming shortened V by 0 bases and J by 8 bases, and 15 bases separated the two germline ends. The CDR3 extends over 15 amino acids. CDR1 is SGDLS, CDR2 YYNGEE, per germline. This rearrangement joins TRBV9 to TRBJ1-3; D is unresolved. This sequence originates from a female donor with multiple sclerosis, enrolled in a pregnancy study. The sample was peripheral blood, taken after pregnancy. This chain's CDR3 is CASSVVGTRGDTIYF. The CDR3, as DNA: TGTGCCAGCAGCGTAGTAGGTACCCGGGGAGACACCATATATTTT.